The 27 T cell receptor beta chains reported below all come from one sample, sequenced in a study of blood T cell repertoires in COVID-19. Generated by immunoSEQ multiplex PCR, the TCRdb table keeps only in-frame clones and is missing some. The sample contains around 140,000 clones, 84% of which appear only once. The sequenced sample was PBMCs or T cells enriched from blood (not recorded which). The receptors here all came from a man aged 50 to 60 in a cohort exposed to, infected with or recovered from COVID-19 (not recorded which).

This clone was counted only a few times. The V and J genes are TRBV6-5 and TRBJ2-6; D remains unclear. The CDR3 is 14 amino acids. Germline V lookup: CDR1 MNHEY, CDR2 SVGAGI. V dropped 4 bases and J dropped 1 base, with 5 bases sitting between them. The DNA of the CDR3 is TGTGCCAGCAGTTCCTTATCTGGGGCCAACGTCCTGACTTTC. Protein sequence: CASSSLSGANVLTF.

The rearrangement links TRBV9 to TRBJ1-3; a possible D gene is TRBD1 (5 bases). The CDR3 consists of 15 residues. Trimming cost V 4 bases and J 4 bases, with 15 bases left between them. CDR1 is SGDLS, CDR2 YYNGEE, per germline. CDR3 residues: CASSTDWGRGNTIYF. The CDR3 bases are TGTGCCAGCAGCACTGACTGGGGCCGGGGAAACACCATATATTTT.

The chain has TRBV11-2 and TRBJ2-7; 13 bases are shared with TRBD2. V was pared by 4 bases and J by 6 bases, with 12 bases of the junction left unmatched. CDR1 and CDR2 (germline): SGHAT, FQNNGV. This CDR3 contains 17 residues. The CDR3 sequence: CASSSLGLAGELGEQYF. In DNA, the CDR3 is TGTGCCAGCAGCTCCTTAGGACTAGCGGGAGAACTTGGCGAGCAGTACTTC.

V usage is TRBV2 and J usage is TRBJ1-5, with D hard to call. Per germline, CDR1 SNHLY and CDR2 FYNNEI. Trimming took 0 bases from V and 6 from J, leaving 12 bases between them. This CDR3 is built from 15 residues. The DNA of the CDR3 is TGTGCCAGCAGTGAAGCCTCCAGGAGGGCTCAGCCCCAGCATTTT. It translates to CASSEASRRAQPQHF.

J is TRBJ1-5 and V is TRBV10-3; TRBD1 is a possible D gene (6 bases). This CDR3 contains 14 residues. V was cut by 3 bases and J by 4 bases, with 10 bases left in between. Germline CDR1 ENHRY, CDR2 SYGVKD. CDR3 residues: CAISDGRGNQPQHF. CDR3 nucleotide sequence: TGTGCCATCAGTGACGGCAGGGGTAATCAGCCCCAGCATTTT.

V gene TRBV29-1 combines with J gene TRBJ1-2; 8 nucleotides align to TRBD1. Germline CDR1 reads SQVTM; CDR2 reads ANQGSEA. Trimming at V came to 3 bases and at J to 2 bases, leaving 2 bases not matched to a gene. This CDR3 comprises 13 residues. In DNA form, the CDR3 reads TGCAGCGTTGACCGGACAGGGAACTATGGCTACACCTTC. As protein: CSVDRTGNYGYTF.

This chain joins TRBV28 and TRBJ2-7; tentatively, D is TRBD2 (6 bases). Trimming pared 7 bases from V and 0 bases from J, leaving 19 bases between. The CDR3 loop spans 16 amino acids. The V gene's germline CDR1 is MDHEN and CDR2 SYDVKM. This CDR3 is CASIPTSGTASYEQYF. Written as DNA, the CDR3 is TGTGCCAGCATTCCTACATCCGGGACTGCCTCCTACGAGCAGTACTTC.

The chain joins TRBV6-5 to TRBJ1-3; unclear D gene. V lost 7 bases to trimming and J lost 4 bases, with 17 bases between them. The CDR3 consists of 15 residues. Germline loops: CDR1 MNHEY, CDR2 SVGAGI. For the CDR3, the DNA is TGTGCCAGCAAAAGACACTCCAGGTCGGGAAACACCATATATTTT. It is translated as CASKRHSRSGNTIYF.

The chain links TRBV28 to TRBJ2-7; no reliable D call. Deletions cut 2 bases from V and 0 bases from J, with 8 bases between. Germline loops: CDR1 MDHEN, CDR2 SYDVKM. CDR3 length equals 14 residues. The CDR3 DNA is TGTGCCAGCAGTTTAAACTTTAACTCCTACGAGCAGTACTTC. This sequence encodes CASSLNFNSYEQYF.

The CDR3 region is CAWSASLFSGNTIYF. The CDR3 DNA sequence: TGTGCCTGGAGTGCGAGCCTCTTCTCTGGAAACACCATATATTTT. The genes are TRBV30 and TRBJ1-3, with D unresolved. Germline-derived CDR1 and CDR2 are GTSNPN and SVGIG (reference sequence). The CDR3 is 15 residues long. V lost 1 base, J lost 0 bases, and 10 bases lay in between.

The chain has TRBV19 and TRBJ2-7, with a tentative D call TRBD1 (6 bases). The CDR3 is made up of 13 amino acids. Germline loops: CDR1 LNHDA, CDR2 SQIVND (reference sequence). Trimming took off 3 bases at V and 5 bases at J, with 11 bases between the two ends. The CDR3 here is CASSISGVHEQYF. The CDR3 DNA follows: TGTGCCAGTAGTATCTCAGGGGTCCACGAGCAGTACTTC.

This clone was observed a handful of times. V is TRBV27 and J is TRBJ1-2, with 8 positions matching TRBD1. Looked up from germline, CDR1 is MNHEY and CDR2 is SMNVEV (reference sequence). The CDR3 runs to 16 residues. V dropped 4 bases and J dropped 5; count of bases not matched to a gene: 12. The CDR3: CASSSLTGGTIYGYTF. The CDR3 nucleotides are TGTGCCAGCAGTTCCCTCACAGGGGGGACGATATATGGCTACACCTTC.

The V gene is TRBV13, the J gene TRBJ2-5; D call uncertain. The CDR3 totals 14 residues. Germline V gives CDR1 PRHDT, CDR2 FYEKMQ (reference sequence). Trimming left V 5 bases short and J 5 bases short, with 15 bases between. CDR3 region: CASSERGDGETQYF. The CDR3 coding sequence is TGTGCCAGCAGCGAGCGCGGCGACGGTGAGACCCAGTACTTC.

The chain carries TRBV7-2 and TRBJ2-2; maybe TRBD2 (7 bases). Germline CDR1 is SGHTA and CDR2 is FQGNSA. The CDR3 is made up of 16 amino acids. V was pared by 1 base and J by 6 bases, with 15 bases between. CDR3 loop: CASSLVGAGASGELFF. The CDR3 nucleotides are TGTGCCAGCAGCTTAGTGGGGGCGGGGGCCTCCGGGGAGCTGTTTTTT.

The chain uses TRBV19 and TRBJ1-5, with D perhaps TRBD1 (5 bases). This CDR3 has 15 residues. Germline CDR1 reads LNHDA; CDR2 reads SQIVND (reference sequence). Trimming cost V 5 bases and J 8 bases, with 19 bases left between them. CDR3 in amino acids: CASSPRRGMYEPQHF. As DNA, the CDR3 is TGTGCCAGTAGTCCCCGTAGGGGTATGTATGAGCCCCAGCATTTT.

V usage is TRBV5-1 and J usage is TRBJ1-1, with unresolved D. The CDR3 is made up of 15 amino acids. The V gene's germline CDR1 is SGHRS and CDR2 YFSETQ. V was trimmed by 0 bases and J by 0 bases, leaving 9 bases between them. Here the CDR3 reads CASSLAGPMNTEAFF. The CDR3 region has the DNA TGCGCCAGCAGCTTGGCTGGGCCGATGAACACTGAAGCTTTCTTT. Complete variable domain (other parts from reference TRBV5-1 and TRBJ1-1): KAGVTQTPRYLIKTRGQQVTLSCSPISGHRSVSWYQQTPGQGLQFLFEYFSETQRNKGNFPGRFSGRQFSNSRSEMNVSTLELGDSALYLCASSLAGPMNTEAFFGQGTRLTVV.

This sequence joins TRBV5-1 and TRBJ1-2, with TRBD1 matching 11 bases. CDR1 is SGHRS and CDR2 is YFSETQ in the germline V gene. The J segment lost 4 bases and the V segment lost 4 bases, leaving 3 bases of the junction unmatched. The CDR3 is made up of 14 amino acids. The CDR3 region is CASSTDRGPYGYTF. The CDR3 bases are TGCGCCAGCAGCACGGACAGGGGGCCCTATGGCTACACCTTC.

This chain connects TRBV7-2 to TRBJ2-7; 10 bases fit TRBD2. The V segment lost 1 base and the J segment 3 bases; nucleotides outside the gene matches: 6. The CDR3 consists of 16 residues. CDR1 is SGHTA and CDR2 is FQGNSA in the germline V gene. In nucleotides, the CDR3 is TGTGCCAGCAGCTTAGTGCCACTAGCGGGGAACTACGAGCAGTACTTC. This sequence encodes CASSLVPLAGNYEQYF.

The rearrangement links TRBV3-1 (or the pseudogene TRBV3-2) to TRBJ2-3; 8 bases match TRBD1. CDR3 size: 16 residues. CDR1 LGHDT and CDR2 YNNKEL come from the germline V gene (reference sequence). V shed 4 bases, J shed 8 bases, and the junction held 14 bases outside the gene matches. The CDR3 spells CASSLTPGQAATTQYF. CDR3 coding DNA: TGTGCCAGCAGCCTGACGCCGGGACAGGCTGCGACTACGCAGTATTTT.

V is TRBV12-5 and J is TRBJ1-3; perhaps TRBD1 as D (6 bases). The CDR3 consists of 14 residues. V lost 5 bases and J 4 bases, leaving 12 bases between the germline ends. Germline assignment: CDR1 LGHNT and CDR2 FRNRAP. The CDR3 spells CASGPPGGGNTIYF. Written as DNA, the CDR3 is TGTGCTAGTGGTCCCCCGGGGGGCGGAAACACCATATATTTT.

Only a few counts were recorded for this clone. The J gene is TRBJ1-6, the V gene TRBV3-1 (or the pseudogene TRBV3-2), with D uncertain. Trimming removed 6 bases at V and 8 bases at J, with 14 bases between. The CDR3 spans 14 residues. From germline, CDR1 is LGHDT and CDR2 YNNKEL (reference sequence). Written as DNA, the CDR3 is TGTGCCAGCAGTCAGCTACGAGCGGATTCACCCCTCCACTTT. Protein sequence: CASSQLRADSPLHF.

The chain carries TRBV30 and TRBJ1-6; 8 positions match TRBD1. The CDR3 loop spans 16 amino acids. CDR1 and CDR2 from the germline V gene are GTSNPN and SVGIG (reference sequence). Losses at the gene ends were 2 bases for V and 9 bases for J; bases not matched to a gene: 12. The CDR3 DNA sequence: TGTGCCTGGAGTCTTCGACAGGGGACCTTAGGTTCACCCCTCCACTTT. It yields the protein CAWSLRQGTLGSPLHF.

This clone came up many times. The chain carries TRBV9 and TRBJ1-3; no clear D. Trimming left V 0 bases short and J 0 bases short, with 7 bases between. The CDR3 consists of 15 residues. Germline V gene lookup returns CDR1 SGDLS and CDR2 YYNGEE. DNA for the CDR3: TGTGCCAGCAGCGTAGACGGGATCTCTGGAAACACCATATATTTT. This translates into CASSVDGISGNTIYF.

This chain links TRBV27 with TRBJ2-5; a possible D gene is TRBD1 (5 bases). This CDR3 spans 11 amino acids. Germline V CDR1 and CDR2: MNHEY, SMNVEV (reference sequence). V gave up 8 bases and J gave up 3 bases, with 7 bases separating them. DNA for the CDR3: TGTGCCAGCGGCAGGGAAGAGACCCAGTACTTC. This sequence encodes CASGREETQYF.

In DNA form, the CDR3 reads TGTGCCAGCAGCCCCAACCGGGACAGACGAAACACCATATATTTT. Its translation is CASSPNRDRRNTIYF. The chain links TRBV6-5 to TRBJ1-3; 7 bases map to TRBD1. Per germline, CDR1 MNHEY and CDR2 SVGAGI. This CDR3 has 15 residues. The V segment lost 6 bases and the J segment 5 bases; nucleotides outside the gene matches: 10.

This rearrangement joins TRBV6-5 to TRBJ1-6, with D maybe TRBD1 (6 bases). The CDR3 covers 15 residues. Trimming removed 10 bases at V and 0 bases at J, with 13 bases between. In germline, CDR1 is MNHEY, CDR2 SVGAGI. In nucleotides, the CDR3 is TGTGCCACTAGGACAGATAGCTCCTATAATTCACCCCTCCACTTT. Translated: CATRTDSSYNSPLHF.

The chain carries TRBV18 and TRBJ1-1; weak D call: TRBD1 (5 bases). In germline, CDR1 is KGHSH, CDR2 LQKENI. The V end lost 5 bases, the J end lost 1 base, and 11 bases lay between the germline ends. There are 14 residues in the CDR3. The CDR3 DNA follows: TGTGCCAGCTCAATACAGGACCAGAACACTGAAGCTTTCTTT. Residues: CASSIQDQNTEAFF.